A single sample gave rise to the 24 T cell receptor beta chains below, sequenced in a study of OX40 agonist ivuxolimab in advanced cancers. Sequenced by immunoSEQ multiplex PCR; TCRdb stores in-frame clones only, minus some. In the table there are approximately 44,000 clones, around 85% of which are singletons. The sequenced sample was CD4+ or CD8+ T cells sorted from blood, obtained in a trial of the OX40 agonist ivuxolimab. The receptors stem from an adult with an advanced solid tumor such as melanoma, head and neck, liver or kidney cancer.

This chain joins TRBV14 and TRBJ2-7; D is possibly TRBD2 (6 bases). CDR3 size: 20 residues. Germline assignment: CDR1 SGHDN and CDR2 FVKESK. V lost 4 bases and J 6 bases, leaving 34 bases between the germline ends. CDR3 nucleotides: TGTGCCAGCAGCCCTAGTAGACGGGGAGTCTCTAGCGTAGAACTTTTCGAGCAGTACTTC. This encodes CASSPSRRGVSSVELFEQYF.

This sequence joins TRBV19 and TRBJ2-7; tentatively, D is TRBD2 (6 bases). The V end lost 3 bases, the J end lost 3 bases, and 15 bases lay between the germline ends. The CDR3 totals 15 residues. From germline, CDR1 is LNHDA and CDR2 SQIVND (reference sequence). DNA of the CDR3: TGTGCCAGTAGTATCCAGACGGGACTTTACTACGAGCAGTACTTC. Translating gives CASSIQTGLYYEQYF.

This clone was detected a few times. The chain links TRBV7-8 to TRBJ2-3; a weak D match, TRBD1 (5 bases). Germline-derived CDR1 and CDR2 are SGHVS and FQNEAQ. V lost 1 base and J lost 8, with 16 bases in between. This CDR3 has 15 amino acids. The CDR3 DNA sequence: TGTGCCAGCAGCTTAGAATCCGGGCAGGGTGTTACGCAGTATTTT. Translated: CASSLESGQGVTQYF.

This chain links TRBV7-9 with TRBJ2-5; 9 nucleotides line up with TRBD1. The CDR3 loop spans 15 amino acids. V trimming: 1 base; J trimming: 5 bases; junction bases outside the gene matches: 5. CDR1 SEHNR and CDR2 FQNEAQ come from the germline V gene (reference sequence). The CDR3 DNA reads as TGTGCCAGCAGCTTAGGGGACAGGGAGGCGGAGACCCAGTACTTC. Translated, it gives CASSLGDREAETQYF. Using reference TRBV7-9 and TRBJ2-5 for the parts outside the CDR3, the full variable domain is DTGVSQNPRHKITKRGQNVTFRCDPISEHNRLYWYRQTLGQGPEFLTYFQNEAQLEKSRLLSDRFSAERPKGSFSTLEIQRTEQGDSAMYLCASSLGDREAETQYFGPGTRLLVL.

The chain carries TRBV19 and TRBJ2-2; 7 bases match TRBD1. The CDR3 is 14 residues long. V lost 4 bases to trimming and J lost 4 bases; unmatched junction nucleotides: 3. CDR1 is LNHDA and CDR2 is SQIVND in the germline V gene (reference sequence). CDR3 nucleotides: TGTGCCAGTAGTAAGACAGGGACCACCGGGGAGCTGTTTTTT. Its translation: CASSKTGTTGELFF. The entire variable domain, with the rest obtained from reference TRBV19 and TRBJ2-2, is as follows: DGGITQSPKYLFRKEGQNVTLSCEQNLNHDAMYWYRQDPGQGLRLIYYSQIVNDFQKGDIAEGYSVSREKKESFPLTVTSAQKNPTAFYLCASSKTGTTGELFFGEGSRLTVL.

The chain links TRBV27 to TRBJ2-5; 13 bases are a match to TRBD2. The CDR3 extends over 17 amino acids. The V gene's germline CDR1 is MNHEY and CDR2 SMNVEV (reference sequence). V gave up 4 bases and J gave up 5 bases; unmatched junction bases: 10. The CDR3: CASSSSTSGGIGETQYF. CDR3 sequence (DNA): TGTGCCAGCAGTTCCTCGACTAGCGGGGGGATCGGGGAGACCCAGTACTTC.

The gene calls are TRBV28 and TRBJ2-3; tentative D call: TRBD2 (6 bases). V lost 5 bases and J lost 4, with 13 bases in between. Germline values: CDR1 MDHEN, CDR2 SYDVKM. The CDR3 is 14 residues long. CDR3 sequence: CASSLRDFSDTQYF. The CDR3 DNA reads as TGTGCCAGCAGTCTCCGGGACTTTTCAGATACGCAGTATTTT.

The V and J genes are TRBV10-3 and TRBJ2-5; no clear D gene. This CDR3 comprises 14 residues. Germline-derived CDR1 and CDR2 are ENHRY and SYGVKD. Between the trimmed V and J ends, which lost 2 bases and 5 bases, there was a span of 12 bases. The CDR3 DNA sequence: TGTGCCATCAGTGAGGGACGAGAAGGGGAGACCCAGTACTTC. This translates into CAISEGREGETQYF.

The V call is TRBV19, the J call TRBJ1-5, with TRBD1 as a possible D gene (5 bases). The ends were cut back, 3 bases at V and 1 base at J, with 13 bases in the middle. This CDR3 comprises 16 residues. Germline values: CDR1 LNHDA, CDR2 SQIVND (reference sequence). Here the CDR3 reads CASSIKGVLSNQPQHF. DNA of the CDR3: TGTGCCAGTAGTATTAAAGGGGTCCTAAGCAATCAGCCCCAGCATTTT.

The CDR3 DNA reads as TGTGCCAGCAGCCCCCATAGCGGGGGGTGGTACGAGCAGTACTTC. This gives the protein CASSPHSGGWYEQYF. The chain links TRBV14 to TRBJ2-7, with 10 bases matching TRBD2. V lost 4 bases and J lost 4; bases outside the gene matches: 7. Germline V gives CDR1 SGHDN, CDR2 FVKESK. There are 15 residues in the CDR3. Full variable domain (outside the CDR3, taken from reference TRBV14 and TRBJ2-7): EAGVTQFPSHSVIEKGQTVTLRCDPISGHDNLYWYRRVMGKEIKFLLHFVKESKQDESGMPNNRFLAERTGGTYSTLKVQPAELEDSGVYFCASSPHSGGWYEQYFGPGTRLTVT.

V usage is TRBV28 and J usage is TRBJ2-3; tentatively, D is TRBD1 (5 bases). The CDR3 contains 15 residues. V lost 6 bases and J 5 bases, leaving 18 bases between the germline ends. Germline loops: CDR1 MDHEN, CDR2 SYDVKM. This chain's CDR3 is CASSPDSTVGDTQYF. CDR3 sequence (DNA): TGTGCCAGCAGCCCTGACAGTACGGTTGGAGATACGCAGTATTTT.

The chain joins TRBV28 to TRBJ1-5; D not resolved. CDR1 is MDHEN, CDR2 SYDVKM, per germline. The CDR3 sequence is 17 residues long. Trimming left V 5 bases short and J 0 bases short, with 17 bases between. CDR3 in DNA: TGTGCCAGCAGTGTAGGCACAGCTCCTTTTAGCAATCAGCCCCAGCATTTT. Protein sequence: CASSVGTAPFSNQPQHF.

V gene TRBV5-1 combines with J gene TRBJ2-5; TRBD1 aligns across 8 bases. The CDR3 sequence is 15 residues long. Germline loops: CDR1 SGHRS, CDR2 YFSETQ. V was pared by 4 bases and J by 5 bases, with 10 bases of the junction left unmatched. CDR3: CASSQQGDRDETQYF. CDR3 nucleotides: TGCGCCAGCAGCCAACAGGGGGATCGGGATGAGACCCAGTACTTC. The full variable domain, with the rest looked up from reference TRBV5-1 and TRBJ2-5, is KAGVTQTPRYLIKTRGQQVTLSCSPISGHRSVSWYQQTPGQGLQFLFEYFSETQRNKGNFPGRFSGRQFSNSRSEMNVSTLELGDSALYLCASSQQGDRDETQYFGPGTRLLVL.

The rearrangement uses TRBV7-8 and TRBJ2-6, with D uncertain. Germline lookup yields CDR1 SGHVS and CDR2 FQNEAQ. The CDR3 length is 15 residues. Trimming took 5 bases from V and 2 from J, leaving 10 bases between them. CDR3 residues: CASSPNQAGANVLTF. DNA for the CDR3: TGTGCCAGCAGCCCGAACCAGGCTGGGGCCAACGTCCTGACTTTC.

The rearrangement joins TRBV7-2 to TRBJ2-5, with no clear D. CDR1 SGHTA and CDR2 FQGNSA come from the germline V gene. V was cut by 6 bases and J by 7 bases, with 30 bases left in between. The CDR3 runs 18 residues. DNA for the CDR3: TGTGCCAGCAGGCGTTCCCCCTTGTCTCGGGCCACCCTGGGGACCCAGTACTTC. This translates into CASRRSPLSRATLGTQYF.

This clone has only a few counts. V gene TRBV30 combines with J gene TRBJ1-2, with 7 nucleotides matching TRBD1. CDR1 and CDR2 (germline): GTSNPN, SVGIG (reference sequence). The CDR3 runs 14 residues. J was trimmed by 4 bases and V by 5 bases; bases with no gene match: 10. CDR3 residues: CAWSLGGTGYGYTF. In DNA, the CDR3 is TGTGCCTGGTCTTTAGGGGGCACGGGCTATGGCTACACCTTC.

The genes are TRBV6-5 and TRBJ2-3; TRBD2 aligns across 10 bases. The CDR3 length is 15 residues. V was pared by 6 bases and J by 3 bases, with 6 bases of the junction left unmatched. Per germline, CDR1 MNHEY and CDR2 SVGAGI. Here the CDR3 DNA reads TGTGCCAGCAGAACCGGGACTAGCGCGACAGATACGCAGTATTTT. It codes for CASRTGTSATDTQYF.

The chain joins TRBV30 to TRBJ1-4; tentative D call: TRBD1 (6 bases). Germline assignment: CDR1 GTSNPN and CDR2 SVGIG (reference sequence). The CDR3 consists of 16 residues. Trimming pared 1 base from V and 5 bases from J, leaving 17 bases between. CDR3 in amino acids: CAWSAPGGGSNEKLFF. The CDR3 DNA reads TGTGCCTGGAGTGCCCCGGGGGGGGGCTCAAATGAAAAACTGTTTTTT.

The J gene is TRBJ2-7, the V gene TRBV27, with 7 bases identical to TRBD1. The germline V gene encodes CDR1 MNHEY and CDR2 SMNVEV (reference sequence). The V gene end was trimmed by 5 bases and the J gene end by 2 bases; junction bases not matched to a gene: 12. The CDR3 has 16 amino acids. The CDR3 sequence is CASSQRAGTDPYEQYF. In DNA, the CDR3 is TGTGCCAGCAGTCAACGGGCCGGGACAGATCCCTACGAGCAGTACTTC.

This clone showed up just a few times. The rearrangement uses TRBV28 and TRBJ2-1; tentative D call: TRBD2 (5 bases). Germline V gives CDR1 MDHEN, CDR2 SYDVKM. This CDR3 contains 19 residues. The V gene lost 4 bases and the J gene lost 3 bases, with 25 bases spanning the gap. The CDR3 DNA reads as TGTGCCAGCAGTTCCCTGTGGGCCCTGTCGGGGATTGACTACAATGAGCAGTTCTTC. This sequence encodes CASSSLWALSGIDYNEQFF. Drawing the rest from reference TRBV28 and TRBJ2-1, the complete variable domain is DVKVTQSSRYLVKRTGEKVFLECVQDMDHENMFWYRQDPGLGLRLIYFSYDVKMKEKGDIPEGYSVSREKKERFSLILESASTNQTSMYLCASSSLWALSGIDYNEQFFGPGTRLTVL.

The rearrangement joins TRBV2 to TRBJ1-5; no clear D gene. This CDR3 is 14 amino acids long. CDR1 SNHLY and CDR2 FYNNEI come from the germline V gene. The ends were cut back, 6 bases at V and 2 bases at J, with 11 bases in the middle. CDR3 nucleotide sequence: TGTGCCAGCAGCCCCATAACGGGCAATCAGCCCCAGCATTTT. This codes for CASSPITGNQPQHF.

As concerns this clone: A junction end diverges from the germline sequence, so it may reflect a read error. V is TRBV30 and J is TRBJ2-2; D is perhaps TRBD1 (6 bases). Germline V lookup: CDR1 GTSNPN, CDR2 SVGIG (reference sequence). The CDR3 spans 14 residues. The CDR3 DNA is TGTGCATGGAAGGGGGACGGTCGTCGCGGGGAGCTGTTTTTT. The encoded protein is CAWKGDGRRGELFF. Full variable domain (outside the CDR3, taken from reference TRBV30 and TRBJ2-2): SQTIHQWPATLVQPVGSPLSLECTVEGTSNPNLYWYRQAAGRGLQLLFYSVGIGQISSEVPQNLSASRPQDRQFILSSKKLLLSDSGFYLCAWKGDGRRGELFFGEGSRLTVL.

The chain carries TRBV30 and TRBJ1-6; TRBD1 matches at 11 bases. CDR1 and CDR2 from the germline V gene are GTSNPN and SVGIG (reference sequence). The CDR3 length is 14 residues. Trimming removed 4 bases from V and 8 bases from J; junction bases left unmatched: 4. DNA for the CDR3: TGTGCCTGGAAACGGACAGGGGGCTATTCACCCCTCCACTTT. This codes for CAWKRTGGYSPLHF.

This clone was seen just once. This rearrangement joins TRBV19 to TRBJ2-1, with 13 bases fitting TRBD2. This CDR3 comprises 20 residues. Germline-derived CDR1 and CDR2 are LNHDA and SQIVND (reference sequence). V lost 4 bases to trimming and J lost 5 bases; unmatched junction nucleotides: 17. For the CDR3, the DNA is TGTGCCAGTAGTACCCCTGGACTAGCGGGAGTCAAAGGGACGAACAATGAGCAGTTCTTC. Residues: CASSTPGLAGVKGTNNEQFF.